The clone carrying this T cell receptor beta chain was recorded a few times. Its antigen is not known. Assay: immunoSEQ multiplex PCR; the TCRdb copy retains only in-frame clones and omits some. This table holds fewer than 50,000 clones, roughly 60% found once. CDR1 and CDR2 from the germline V gene are MNHEY and SMNVEV (reference sequence). V gave up 5 bases and J gave up 9 bases, with 20 bases separating them. This CDR3 region has 14 residues. This entry comes from a study of radiotherapy plus CTLA-4 blockade in lung cancer. In the study overall: Objective responses occurred in 15% to 20% of patients; roughly 30% had disease control.

Overall study results and limits: Radiotherapy with ipilimumab was followed by blood expansion of tumor-derived clones. According to reports, early shifts in blood T cell clones, alongside interferon-beta, forecast response most accurately.

With ipilimumab providing CTLA-4 blockade, focal radiation was administered to patients who had chemo-refractory metastatic non-small-cell lung cancer. This receptor was identified in a human donor with non-small cell lung cancer who had a partial response to radiotherapy plus ipilimumab. The chain uses TRBV27 and TRBJ2-7, with D perhaps matching TRBD2 (6 bases). The sample in question was peripheral blood, obtained from a patient treated with radiotherapy plus ipilimumab. As DNA, the CDR3 is TGTGCCAGCAGTAGCTCGACACGGATGCGGGGGCAGTACTTC. Translation: CASSSSTRMRGQYF.